This section outlines one TCR beta chain sequence together with its context. This clonotype occurred a few times. Its antigen remains unidentified. No quality values exist for individual bases; no much larger clone is one base distant. The record originates from a study of regulatory T cells in long-lasting Graves disease (dated by TCRdb to about 2021). Context from the whole study: Newly diagnosed Graves' disease patients had taken antithyroid drugs for less than 3 months. Peripheral blood TCR sequencing and RNA sequencing compared persistent Graves' disease patients with newly diagnosed Graves' disease patients. A total of around 35 samples underwent TCR sequencing, from about 13 patients with persistent Graves' disease and 20 or so patients with newly diagnosed Graves' disease. The study was conducted in China and was registered as a clinical trial. Findings and caveats that apply to the study as a whole: TRBV28, TRBJ1-2 and TRBJ2-5 were preferentially used in persistent disease, while TRBV20-1 and TRBJ2-1 were favored in newly diagnosed disease. Sequencing and analysis were restricted to the TCR beta chain. Only peripheral blood was studied, because thyroid tissue, the primary lesion, was inaccessible. Persistent patients shared more public clonotypes among themselves (around 3,000) than newly diagnosed patients did (nearly 1,000). As a limitation, the authors acknowledged that the small sample size may reduce accuracy. Persistent Graves' disease patients showed lower TCR Shannon entropy and fewer highly expanded clones than newly diagnosed patients, suggesting clonal expansion.

The library was prepared using multiplex PCR. Sequenced on an Illumina HiSeq 4000. To build TCR beta libraries, CDR3 regions were amplified by Arm-PCR using iRepertoire HTBI primers. PCR products were gel purified before sequencing. The authors processed their data as follows. Across samples, about 64 TRBV and 13 to 15 TRBJ segments were identified and used for gene usage analysis of CDR3 amino acid clonotypes. COPE and FqMerger were used to merge filtered high-quality paired reads into contigs. Contigs were aligned with BLAST to IMGT TRBV, TRBD and TRBJ reference genes, and CDR3 was defined per IMGT. Clonotypes above 0.1% frequency were classified as highly expanded clones. Repertoire diversity was measured by Shannon entropy, and V-J evenness by the Gini coefficient. Clonotypes shared by more than one individual were considered public. TCRdb reanalyzed the raw reads on its own, using fastp at Q25 for trimming and MiXCR for clone calling, and kept in-frame beta chains. Identical CDR3 protein sequences are pooled into one entry, listed with their most common genes and DNA. TCRdb, not the original authors, processed these V and J calls. Counted in this sample were about 540,000 distinct CDR3 sequences; around an eighth of them appeared once. The ten largest make up 8.5% to 10% of the sample.

The sample's time point label is to be understood as: newly diagnosed GD, antithyroid drugs for less than 3 months. For both TCR sequencing and RNA sequencing, RNA was extracted from PBMCs using TRIzol. The diagnosis of Graves' disease was made according to American Thyroid Association guidelines. Patients for the study were recruited at an endocrinology department in Xi'an, China. Each patient gave roughly 8.4 milliliters of peripheral blood, collected in an EDTA anticoagulant tube. Ficoll Paque Plus density gradient separation was used to isolate PBMCs, and no further T cell sorting was performed. An Agilent 2100 Bioanalyzer and agarose gel were used to assess RNA quality, and a NanoDrop 2000 was used to measure RNA concentration. The CDR3 covers 16 residues, taking in both the cysteine and the phenylalanine. CDR3 DNA is the only sequence kept; it has 48 bases, read in frame from the first base. V is pruned by 1 base and J by 2 bases, leaving 5 bases of the junction without a gene match.

A further study also used this sample, focusing on T cells in Graves' hyperthyroidism and ophthalmopathy. Reported in the second study: Stable Graves' hyperthyroidism was defined as no progression to ophthalmopathy during 18 months of follow-up. Hyperthyroidism patients were newly diagnosed, with disease duration under 2 months, and aged 18 to 65 years. Patients with uncontrolled infections, other autoimmune diseases, pregnancy or lactation were excluded. Diagnoses were established on the basis of clinical symptoms, serum thyroxine and TRAb, thyroid ultrasound, and orbital computed tomography. The first round of RT-PCR for the TCR CDR3 was performed with the HTBI primer set and the Qiagen OneStep RT-PCR kit. Most expanded thyroid clonotypes (frequency above 0.001) were also detected in blood, a finding suggesting that blood repertoires may reflect thyroid immune responses. A model built on a 13 V-J signature distinguished ophthalmopathy from stable hyperthyroidism, reaching roughly 88% sensitivity and about 81% specificity in cross-validation and 80%/75% in testing. In validation, the model predicted progression to ophthalmopathy a median of approximately 6.3 months before onset, with approximately 71% sensitivity and more than 72% specificity. A discovery cohort of 95 to 100 patients, approximately 45 with Graves' ophthalmopathy and 57 with stable Graves' hyperthyroidism, was used to find distinguishing TCR V-J signatures. Whether ophthalmopathy could be predicted prospectively was tested in an independent validation cohort made up of under 20 hyperthyroidism patients plus 17 patients who later progressed to ophthalmopathy. The 100 discovery patients were randomly split 7:3 into training and test sets. Thyroid tissue and blood T-cell repertoires from six Graves' hyperthyroidism patients were also compared in the study. Once sampling was done, hyperthyroidism patients were given methimazole at a starting dose of 30 mg daily, whereas ophthalmopathy patients were given high-dose intravenous methylprednisolone. The libraries were constructed in a second round of multiplex PCR and then size-selected and purified. Sequencing of the libraries was done on an Illumina HiSeq2000 using paired-end 100 bp reads. SOAPnuke was used to process the raw data, throwing out any read that contained adapters or uncalled bases, had a mean Phred below 15, or lacked an exact constant-primer or identifier match. High-quality paired reads were merged with COPE v1.2.5, and unique nucleotide sequences were defined as clonotypes. MiTCR v1.1 was used to align clonotypes to the IMGT TRBV, TRBD and TRBJ reference segments. Only V-J combinations with frequency above 0.0001, covering 98% to 99.2% of repertoires, were analysed. A TCS score was defined as the ratio of F50 (clonal expansion) to E x V (chaos), with BLOSUM62-based TCRdist applied between CDR3 peptides within each V-J. Welch's t-statistics and random forest reduced 450 to 600 V-J features to about 13, which were used in a naive Bayes classifier (R e1071). No statistical method was used to set the sample size in advance, and investigators knew the group allocation. According to the paper, TCR Vbeta CDR3 sequencing was carried out on 135 peripheral blood samples, which came from approximately 41 ophthalmopathy, fewer than 80 hyperthyroidism and roughly 17 progressor patients.

In this chain, TRBV12-3 or TRBV12-4 is recombined with TRBJ1-3, with 7 bases aligning to TRBD1. Specimen: peripheral blood mononuclear cells (PBMCs), collected at new diagnosis, from a patient treated with antithyroid drugs. This clonotype was obtained from a man aged 30 to 39 with Graves disease. Donor details come from another sample of the same person, matched by shared clones. The sequence in DNA is TGTGCCAGCAGTTTAGAGGCAGGGGGAACTGGAAACACCATATATTTT. The resulting protein is CASSLEAGGTGNTIYF.